This TCR beta chain was obtained from a study of human T cells and chemical hapten exposure. Study background: On the upper back, patch tests were applied with 0.01% DPC and read at 6 days.

The CDR3 totals 16 residues. The germline V gene has CDR1 ENHRY and CDR2 SYGVKD. Trimming removed 8 bases from V and 3 bases from J, with 20 bases in between. The library attached unique molecular identifiers to individual cDNA molecules. TCRdb itself ran the RACE reads through MiXCR, one entry per CDR3 protein. This repertoire shows over 300,000 distinct CDR3 sequences, 5.1% found once; its top ten account for just over 2.5%. Time point defined: pre-sensitization, week 0. Sample treatment: therapeutic diphenylcyclopropenone sensitization with weekly scalp DPC. Blood draws came before every patch-test application. Patients had alopecia, were aged 18 to 70, and were not pregnant.

Material: whole blood, obtained in connection with sensitization to the hapten diphenylcyclopropenone (DPC). This TCR was sampled from a woman aged 45-65 years with alopecia areata. Some clones in this sample may be carry-over from other donors' samples. The V gene is TRBV10-3, the J gene TRBJ2-1; D is perhaps TRBD1 (6 bases). CDR3 in amino acids: CAIRRDTRDVYNEQFF. The CDR3 nucleotides are TGTGCCATCCGCCGGGACACCCGAGACGTCTACAATGAGCAGTTCTTC.